The sequence of this TCR beta chain was determined in a study of radiotherapy plus CTLA-4 blockade in lung cancer. Study-wide context: Objective response was observed in around a sixth of patients, and disease control in less than 35%. General study points: Some TCR clones had been derived from tumors. These clones expanded in peripheral blood after radiotherapy plus ipilimumab.

The repertoire was sequenced with immunoSEQ multiplex PCR; TCRdb's copy has only in-frame clones and lacks some. The sample gives roughly 51,000 clones, 65% to 90% of which show up once; around a sixth is in the top ten. A word on this clone: Its cognate antigen is unknown.

The junction had 6 bases not matched to a gene; V was cut back by 0 bases and J by 6 bases. CDR1 is SGDLS and CDR2 is YYNGEE in the germline V gene. This CDR3 has 15 amino acids. The rearrangement links TRBV9 to TRBJ2-7, with TRBD1 identical over 10 bases. The receptor comes from a human donor with non-small cell lung cancer that progressed on radiotherapy plus ipilimumab. Some clones in this sample may be carry-over from other donors' samples. The specimen was peripheral blood, collected from a patient treated with radiotherapy plus ipilimumab. CDR3 in DNA: TGTGCCAGCAGCGTAGGGCCGGGACAGGGGTTCGAGCAGTACTTC. Translated, it gives CASSVGPGQGFEQYF.